A single sample is the source of the 32 T cell receptor beta chains below, sequenced in a study of identical twins. TCRdb re-derived calls from the 5' RACE reads in MiXCR, one entry per CDR3 protein. The table includes 420,000 or so distinct CDR3 sequences, 18% detected once. The sequencing input was naive T cells sorted from blood. These receptors all stem from a man in his forties or fifties in good health.

This clonotype appeared a few times. The rearrangement links TRBV7-9 to TRBJ2-7; maybe TRBD2 (5 bases). Trimming took off 5 bases at V and 4 bases at J, with 15 bases between the two ends. The CDR3 runs to 14 residues. Looked up from germline, CDR1 is SEHNR and CDR2 is FQNEAQ (reference sequence). CDR3 protein: CASSEASGLYEQYF. The CDR3 DNA reads as TGTGCCAGCAGCGAGGCCAGCGGCCTTTACGAGCAGTACTTC.

This clonotype was observed many times. The chain employs TRBV28 and TRBJ2-1, with 8 nucleotides matching TRBD2. The CDR3 spans 17 residues. V lost 7 bases to trimming and J lost 3 bases; unmatched junction nucleotides: 14. Per germline, CDR1 MDHEN and CDR2 SYDVKM. CDR3 loop: CASTHSEAGADYNEQFF. The CDR3 DNA sequence: TGTGCCAGCACCCACTCCGAAGCGGGAGCCGACTACAATGAGCAGTTCTTC.

This clonotype was detected a few times. J is TRBJ2-3 and V is TRBV6-4; D call uncertain. Trimming took off 0 bases at V and 2 bases at J, with 9 bases between the two ends. CDR1 is MRHNA, CDR2 SNTAGT, per germline. This CDR3 has 15 amino acids. In DNA form, the CDR3 reads TGTGCCAGCAGTGACTCGATGCGGAACACAGATACGCAGTATTTT. Its protein product is CASSDSMRNTDTQYF.

To note about this clonotype: One junction end does not reproduce the germline sequence, and a read error may be involved. The chain uses TRBV6-5 and TRBJ2-7, with D tentatively TRBD1 or TRBD2 (5 bases each). The germline V gene has CDR1 MNHEY and CDR2 SVGAGI. The CDR3 spans 15 residues. The CDR3 region has the DNA TGTGCCAGCAGCTACTCGACGGGGCCATACTACGAGCAGTACTTC. This translates into CASSYSTGPYYEQYF.

This clonotype appeared once. The chain couples TRBV27 to TRBJ2-1; 10 bases fit TRBD1. Germline V gene data show CDR1 as MNHEY and CDR2 as SMNVEV (reference sequence). The ends lost 4 bases at V and 7 bases at J; junction bases unmatched: 7. This CDR3 is 15 amino acids long. The CDR3 coding sequence is TGTGCCAGCAGTTCCCGACAGGGGGCACGGAATGAGCAGTTCTTC. This codes for CASSSRQGARNEQFF.

This clonotype was detected only a few times. CDR3 sequence: CASSLERLGGITDTQYF. DNA for the CDR3: TGTGCCAGCAGCTTAGAGAGGCTCGGGGGGATCACAGATACGCAGTATTTT. The chain carries TRBV11-2 and TRBJ2-3, with 7 bases fitting TRBD2. The CDR3 spans 17 residues. V was pared by 0 bases and J by 2 bases, with 8 bases of the junction left unmatched. The germline V gene encodes CDR1 SGHAT and CDR2 FQNNGV.

The chain uses TRBV6-2 or TRBV6-3 and TRBJ1-2; no reliable D call. The V end lost 6 bases, the J end lost 2 bases, and 10 bases lay between the germline ends. CDR3 length: 13 residues. Germline V gene lookup returns CDR1 MNHEY and CDR2 SVGEGT. CDR3 DNA: TGTGCCAGCAGCCTTGAATTCAACTATGGCTACACCTTC. Amino acids: CASSLEFNYGYTF.

This clonotype showed up many times. The chain uses TRBV6-5 and TRBJ1-4, with D possibly being TRBD1 (5 bases). CDR3 size: 14 residues. The germline V gene has CDR1 MNHEY and CDR2 SVGAGI. V lost 8 bases, J lost 5 bases, and 15 bases lay in between. CDR3 DNA sequence: TGTGCCAGCCTGCCCGGGGCGGCAAATGAAAAACTGTTTTTT. Protein: CASLPGAANEKLFF.

A few counts support this clonotype. CDR3 amino acids: CASSLADSWWRNEQFF. The DNA of the CDR3 is TGTGCCAGCAGCTTAGCCGACAGTTGGTGGCGCAATGAGCAGTTCTTC. This chain joins TRBV7-9 and TRBJ2-1; TRBD1 might be the D (5 bases). CDR3 length: 16 residues. The germline V gene encodes CDR1 SEHNR and CDR2 FQNEAQ (reference sequence). The V and J ends lost 0 bases and 6 bases respectively, with 15 bases between them.

This clonotype was found many times. The chain couples TRBV20-1 to TRBJ2-7; 8 bases align to TRBD1. Germline CDR1 is DFQATT and CDR2 is SNEGSKA (reference sequence). The CDR3 has 13 residues. J gave up 6 bases and V 0 bases, and 4 bases lay outside the gene matches. This chain's CDR3 is CSARDRGPSEQYF. CDR3 nucleotides: TGCAGTGCTAGAGACAGGGGGCCGTCCGAGCAGTACTTC.

The chain has TRBV7-2 and TRBJ2-2, with 7 bases fitting TRBD1. From germline, CDR1 is SGHTA and CDR2 FQGNSA. V lost 5 bases, J lost 2 bases, and 5 bases stayed unmatched. This CDR3 has 15 amino acids. The CDR3 DNA is TGTGCCAGCAGCCCGACAGGGCGAAACACCGGGGAGCTGTTTTTT. Translated, it gives CASSPTGRNTGELFF.

The chain joins TRBV2 to TRBJ2-4; 8 bases line up with TRBD2. CDR1 SNHLY and CDR2 FYNNEI come from the germline V gene. The ends lost 10 bases at V and 6 bases at J; junction bases unmatched: 5. The CDR3 length is 12 residues. Here the CDR3 DNA reads TGTGCCATCACCGGACTAGCAAACATTCAGTACTTC. This gives the protein CAITGLANIQYF.

The genes are TRBV23-1 and TRBJ1-5, with D unclear. TRBV23-1 is reported as an ORF; its role is uncertain. The CDR3 consists of 17 residues. V lost 1 base and J 3 bases, leaving 16 bases between the germline ends. This chain's CDR3 is CASSQCVWTGNNQPQHF. The CDR3 DNA is TGCGCCAGCAGTCAATGCGTCTGGACTGGGAACAATCAGCCCCAGCATTTT.

The chain is built from TRBV20-1 and TRBJ2-5; D ambiguous. Germline V gives CDR1 DFQATT, CDR2 SNEGSKA (reference sequence). CDR3 length: 16 residues. Trimming pared 6 bases from V and 3 bases from J, leaving 23 bases between. The CDR3: CSATTPRPAVEETQYF. CDR3 DNA sequence: TGCAGTGCAACGACACCTCGTCCGGCAGTCGAAGAGACCCAGTACTTC.

The rearrangement uses TRBV20-1 and TRBJ1-6; possible D gene TRBD1, 5 bases. The CDR3 is 13 amino acids. Between the trimmed V and J ends, which lost 7 bases and 10 bases, there was a span of 17 bases. The V gene's germline CDR1 is DFQATT and CDR2 SNEGSKA (reference sequence). CDR3 amino acids: CSGSARANSPLHF. The CDR3 region has the DNA TGCAGTGGGAGTGCCAGGGCGAACTCACCCCTCCACTTT.

This clonotype occurred a few times. V is TRBV28 and J is TRBJ2-1; TRBD2 matches at 10 bases. Germline-derived CDR1 and CDR2 are MDHEN and SYDVKM. The CDR3 has 18 amino acids. V lost 3 bases and J lost 6; bases outside the gene matches: 14. The CDR3 protein is CASSFPTLSGRSGNEQFF. In nucleotides, the CDR3 is TGTGCCAGCAGTTTCCCGACCCTTAGCGGGAGGTCGGGCAATGAGCAGTTCTTC.

In this sample, this clonotype turned up many times. V usage is TRBV19 and J usage is TRBJ2-1; tentatively, D is TRBD1 or TRBD2 (6 bases each). V was pared by 8 bases and J by 5 bases, with 22 bases between. The CDR3 spans 16 residues. Germline V gene sequence: CDR1 LNHDA, CDR2 SQIVND (reference sequence). CDR3 sequence: CASRSRGQLRNNEQFF. The CDR3 DNA follows: TGTGCCAGTCGGTCCCGGGGGCAGCTAAGGAACAATGAGCAGTTCTTC.

The chain combines TRBV7-8 with TRBJ2-4; 9 bases are shared with TRBD2. J gave up 0 bases and V 5 bases, and 17 bases lay outside the gene matches. The CDR3 has 20 amino acids. Germline CDR1 is SGHVS and CDR2 is FQNEAQ. Here the CDR3 DNA reads TGTGCCAGCAGCCCTACTGACGGACTAGCGAGTACTCTAGCCAAAAACATTCAGTACTTC. Translating it yields CASSPTDGLASTLAKNIQYF.

This clonotype was observed a handful of times. The CDR3 region is CASSVPWRKQETQYF. As DNA, the CDR3 is TGTGCCAGCAGCGTCCCCTGGAGGAAACAAGAGACCCAGTACTTC. The rearrangement uses TRBV9 and TRBJ2-5; a weak D match, TRBD2 (5 bases). This CDR3 has 15 amino acids. V was cut by 2 bases and J by 2 bases, with 13 bases left in between. Germline assignment: CDR1 SGDLS and CDR2 YYNGEE. Looking up the rest from reference TRBV9 and TRBJ2-5 gives the full variable domain: DSGVTQTPKHLITATGQRVTLRCSPRSGDLSVYWYQQSLDQGLQFLIQYYNGEERAKGNILERFSAQQFPDLHSELNLSSLELGDSALYFCASSVPWRKQETQYFGPGTRLLVL.

As concerns this clonotype: A much larger clone is a single base away; this may be a read error. The chain uses TRBV5-1 and TRBJ2-7; 7 bases are shared with TRBD1. The trim removed 1 base at V and 4 bases at J, leaving 8 bases unmatched. This CDR3 contains 15 residues. Germline V lookup: CDR1 SGHRS, CDR2 YFSETQ. CDR3 nucleotide sequence: TGCGCCAGCAGCTTGCCTGGGACAGAGGCATACGAGCAGTACTTC. Amino acids: CASSLPGTEAYEQYF.

V usage is TRBV11-2 and J usage is TRBJ2-4; tentatively, D is TRBD1 (6 bases). V was trimmed by 3 bases and J by 0 bases, leaving 15 bases between them. The CDR3 contains 17 residues. CDR1 is SGHAT and CDR2 is FQNNGV in the germline V gene. CDR3 residues: CASSLTGWKGAKNIQYF. The CDR3 DNA follows: TGTGCCAGCAGCTTGACAGGTTGGAAGGGAGCCAAAAACATTCAGTACTTC.

This clonotype was seen only a few times. This sequence joins TRBV3-1 and TRBJ2-1; 7 bases map to TRBD2. V was pared by 2 bases and J by 5 bases, with 3 bases of the junction left unmatched. The germline gives CDR1 LGHDT, CDR2 YNNKEL (reference sequence). This CDR3 comprises 14 residues. CDR3 DNA: TGTGCCAGCAGCCAATCGGCGGGAGACAATGAGCAGTTCTTC. Its translation: CASSQSAGDNEQFF.

At least ten counts were recorded for this clonotype. This chain connects TRBV5-6 to TRBJ1-1; D is ambiguous. Trimming took 4 bases from V and 4 from J, leaving 11 bases between them. The CDR3 contains 13 residues. Germline V gives CDR1 SGHDT, CDR2 YYEEEE. The CDR3 region has the DNA TGTGCCAGCAGCCCCGGAGTTACCACTGAAGCTTTCTTT. This sequence encodes CASSPGVTTEAFF.

The chain uses TRBV10-3 and TRBJ2-1, with 13 bases that match TRBD2. The J segment lost 8 bases and the V segment lost 2 bases, leaving 6 bases of the junction unmatched. The CDR3 covers 16 residues. CDR1 is ENHRY, CDR2 SYGVKD, per germline. The CDR3 DNA follows: TGTGCCATCAGTGAGGGGACTAGCGGGATTGAAGATGAGCAGTTCTTC. This encodes CAISEGTSGIEDEQFF.

This clonotype was detected only a few times. The chain is built from TRBV7-2 and TRBJ1-3; D ambiguous. Germline V gene data show CDR1 as SGHTA and CDR2 as FQGNSA. This CDR3 comprises 15 residues. Trimming stripped 5 bases from V and 8 bases from J, with 19 bases between. CDR3 DNA: TGTGCCAGCAGCCCCAGCTGGGTCAACGGTGACACCATATATTTT. Its translation: CASSPSWVNGDTIYF.

The chain combines TRBV29-1 with TRBJ1-1, with D unresolved. The CDR3 is 16 residues long. Trimming removed 6 bases from V and 0 bases from J, with 20 bases in between. Per the germline V gene, CDR1 is SQVTM and CDR2 is ANQGSEA. CDR3 sequence (DNA): TGCAGCGTCGTACCCAGACACCGGCAAATGAACACTGAAGCTTTCTTT. It yields the protein CSVVPRHRQMNTEAFF.

The chain couples TRBV7-6 to TRBJ2-3; 7 nucleotides line up with TRBD1. V trimming: 1 base; J trimming: 2 bases; junction bases outside the gene matches: 6. The germline CDR1 and CDR2 sequences are SGHVS and FNYEAQ. CDR3 length: 16 amino acids. The CDR3 DNA follows: TGTGCCAGCAGCTTAGATGGGACAGCACCCACAGATACGCAGTATTTT. This codes for CASSLDGTAPTDTQYF.

The chain recombines TRBV6-1 with TRBJ2-7, with TRBD1 matching 10 bases. Losses at the gene ends were 5 bases for V and 2 bases for J; bases not matched to a gene: 15. The V gene's germline CDR1 is MNHNS and CDR2 SASEGT. The CDR3 loop spans 18 amino acids. The CDR3 is CASSLGTGVRTSTYEQYF. The CDR3 DNA is TGTGCCAGCAGTCTCGGGACAGGGGTCAGGACTAGCACCTACGAGCAGTACTTC.

The rearrangement links TRBV4-1 to TRBJ1-2; D is uncertain. Germline V gene data show CDR1 as MGHRA and CDR2 as YSYEKL. The V gene lost 0 bases and the J gene lost 4 bases, with 9 bases spanning the gap. There are 14 residues in the CDR3. For the CDR3, the DNA is TGCGCCAGCAGCCAAGAATTGACGGGCTATGGCTACACCTTC. This sequence encodes CASSQELTGYGYTF.

The chain joins TRBV29-1 to TRBJ2-5; 9 bases align to TRBD1. With V trimmed by 3 bases and J by 1 base, 3 bases remained unmatched. This CDR3 is 14 amino acids long. Germline lookup yields CDR1 SQVTM and CDR2 ANQGSEA. Written as DNA, the CDR3 is TGCAGCGTTGAGTACAGGGGGCTCCAAGAGACCCAGTACTTC. Translating gives CSVEYRGLQETQYF.

The chain links TRBV11-2 to TRBJ1-2; the D is unclear. The CDR3 spans 14 residues. Germline V lookup: CDR1 SGHAT, CDR2 FQNNGV. Trimming left V 1 base short and J 0 bases short, with 6 bases between. CDR3 residues: CASSLARANYGYTF. The CDR3 region has the DNA TGTGCCAGCAGCTTAGCCCGAGCTAACTATGGCTACACCTTC.

The J gene is TRBJ2-7, the V gene TRBV18, with D unclear. The CDR3 is 12 amino acids. The V and J ends lost 2 bases and 1 base respectively, with 3 bases between them. Per the germline V gene, CDR1 is KGHSH and CDR2 is LQKENI. The CDR3, as DNA: TGTGCCAGCTCACCAGAATCCTACGAGCAGTACTTC. It yields the protein CASSPESYEQYF.